One sample yielded the 21 T cell receptor beta chains listed below, sequenced in a study of blood T cell repertoires in COVID-19. Profiled with immunoSEQ multiplex PCR; TCRdb holds only in-frame clones, not every one. Of roughly 140,000 clones in the sample, around 80% were seen once. Material: peripheral blood. The receptors were gathered from a woman aged 50 to 65 in a cohort sampled during active or convalescent COVID-19.

The chain uses TRBV6-1 and TRBJ1-1, with 7 bases lining up with TRBD1. This CDR3 contains 15 residues. With 1 base clipped from V and 10 bases from J, the junction kept 12 bases outside the gene matches. CDR1 is MNHNS and CDR2 is SASEGT in the germline V gene. The CDR3 protein is CASSEGQGAQKGAFF. CDR3 sequence (DNA): TGTGCCAGCAGTGAAGGACAGGGCGCCCAAAAGGGAGCTTTCTTT.

The chain carries TRBV5-1 and TRBJ1-1, with TRBD1 matching over 10 bases. CDR3 length: 15 residues. CDR1 is SGHRS, CDR2 YFSETQ, per germline. Germline trimming cut 4 bases from V and 6 bases from J; bases unmatched to any gene: 9. The CDR3 bases are TGCGCCAGCAGCCAGTGGGACAGGGGTTCGGCTGAAGCTTTCTTT. Residues: CASSQWDRGSAEAFF.

Only one count was recorded for this clone. This chain links TRBV6-6 with TRBJ1-6; D may be TRBD1 (5 bases). There are 12 residues in the CDR3. Trimming left V 2 bases short and J 12 bases short, with 8 bases between. Germline V lookup: CDR1 MNHNY, CDR2 SVGAGI (reference sequence). The chain's CDR3 is CASSYMTVPLHF. In DNA form, the CDR3 reads TGTGCCAGCAGTTACATGACAGTACCCCTCCACTTT.

In its sample, this clone was seen once. The chain carries TRBV7-3 and TRBJ2-1; 9 bases align to TRBD2. This CDR3 region has 17 residues. Looked up from germline, CDR1 is SGHTA and CDR2 is FQGTGA. The ends lost 0 bases at V and 1 base at J; junction bases unmatched: 4. The CDR3 region has the DNA TGTGCCAGCAGCTTAACGGCCCTAGCGGGGTCCTACAATGAGCAGTTCTTC. Its translation is CASSLTALAGSYNEQFF. Full variable domain (missing parts from reference TRBV7-3 and TRBJ2-1): GAGVSQTPSNKVTEKGKYVELRCDPISGHTALYWYRQSLGQGPEFLIYFQGTGAADDSGLPNDRFFAVRPEGSVSTLKIQRTERGDSAVYLCASSLTALAGSYNEQFFGPGTRLTVL.

This clone occurred once. The chain employs TRBV6-5 and TRBJ1-5, with 7 positions matching TRBD1. The germline CDR1 and CDR2 sequences are MNHEY and SVGAGI. V was clipped by 6 bases and J by 2 bases; unmatched bases: 7. This CDR3 has 15 amino acids. For the CDR3, the DNA is TGTGCCAGCAGCCAGACAGGGACAGGCAATCAGCCCCAGCATTTT. It codes for CASSQTGTGNQPQHF.

The chain is built from TRBV19 and TRBJ1-2; D might be TRBD1 (6 bases). CDR3 size: 16 residues. Germline-derived CDR1 and CDR2 are LNHDA and SQIVND (reference sequence). The V gene lost 5 bases and the J gene lost 5 bases, with 21 bases spanning the gap. The CDR3 sequence is CASSAYLGTRLYGYTF. For the CDR3, the DNA is TGTGCCAGTAGTGCCTACCTAGGGACAAGGTTATATGGCTACACCTTC.

This clone was seen once. The rearrangement uses TRBV5-6 and TRBJ1-1; possibly TRBD1 for D (6 bases). Germline V lookup: CDR1 SGHDT, CDR2 YYEEEE. This CDR3 is 14 amino acids long. V shed 3 bases and J shed 4 bases, with 13 bases lying between them. DNA for the CDR3: TGTGCCAGCAGCTCAGAGACAGGAGTCACTGAAGCTTTCTTT. Encoded protein: CASSSETGVTEAFF.

The chain combines TRBV21-1 with TRBJ1-4; TRBD1, the table's D call, was not compared with the DNA. TRBV21-1 is termed a pseudogene. CDR3 length equals 19 residues. The CDR3 loop reads CASSAVRDRGFWTNEKLFF. The CDR3 region has the DNA TGTGCCAGCAGCGCAGTCCGGGACAGGGGTTTCTGGACTAATGAAAAACTGTTTTTT.

The rearrangement links TRBV12-3 or TRBV12-4 to TRBJ1-1; D is unclear. V was shortened by 2 bases and J by 0 bases, with 4 bases between the two germline ends. The CDR3 runs 13 residues. Here the CDR3 reads CASSLFMNTEAFF. The DNA for the CDR3 is TGTGCCAGCAGTTTATTTATGAACACTGAAGCTTTCTTT.

The rearrangement joins TRBV13 to TRBJ1-6, with D maybe TRBD1 (5 bases). Trimming took 4 bases from V and 3 from J, leaving 13 bases between them. Germline V gene sequence: CDR1 PRHDT, CDR2 FYEKMQ (reference sequence). The length of the CDR3 is 16 residues. CDR3 loop: CASSSSLQDYNSPLHF. CDR3 sequence (DNA): TGTGCCAGCAGCTCGAGCCTACAGGACTATAATTCACCCCTCCACTTT.

The V gene is TRBV29-1, the J gene TRBJ1-2, with 12 bases lining up with TRBD1. J was trimmed by 4 bases and V by 2 bases; bases with no gene match: 2. The V gene's germline CDR1 is SQVTM and CDR2 ANQGSEA. The CDR3 is 14 residues long. The CDR3 coding sequence is TGCAGCGTTGAAAAGGGACAGGGGGCCTATGGCTACACCTTC. This encodes CSVEKGQGAYGYTF.

V is TRBV12-3 or TRBV12-4 and J is TRBJ1-1; perhaps TRBD1 as D (6 bases). CDR3 length equals 13 residues. The V end lost 7 bases, the J end lost 4 bases, and 13 bases lay between the germline ends. CDR3 sequence (DNA): TGTGCCAGCACCACCGGGACAACCACTGAAGCTTTCTTT. Protein: CASTTGTTTEAFF.

The CDR3 region is CAWSVSDSGNQPQHF. The CDR3 region has the DNA TGTGCCTGGAGTGTGAGCGACTCAGGCAATCAGCCCCAGCATTTT. This chain uses TRBV30 with TRBJ1-5; D not certain. CDR3 length: 15 amino acids. V was trimmed by 0 bases and J by 2 bases, leaving 11 bases between them. Germline CDR1 reads GTSNPN; CDR2 reads SVGIG (reference sequence).

V gene TRBV7-9 combines with J gene TRBJ1-2; D gene uncertain. The CDR3 consists of 14 residues. Trimming shortened V by 0 bases and J by 8 bases, and 13 bases separated the two germline ends. Germline CDR1 and CDR2: SEHNR and FQNEAQ (reference sequence). CDR3 protein: CASSLAPPEGGYTF. The CDR3 DNA reads as TGTGCCAGCAGCTTAGCCCCCCCGGAGGGAGGCTACACCTTC.

The V and J genes are TRBV2 and TRBJ1-4; TRBD1 might be the D (6 bases). V gave up 4 bases and J gave up 5 bases, with 14 bases separating them. Germline CDR1 is SNHLY and CDR2 is FYNNEI. This CDR3 comprises 15 residues. This CDR3 is CASSGGPRGNEKLFF. The CDR3 DNA reads as TGTGCCAGCAGTGGCGGACCGAGGGGGAATGAAAAACTGTTTTTT. Full variable domain (rest looked up from reference TRBV2 and TRBJ1-4): EPEVTQTPSHQVTQMGQEVILRCVPISNHLYFYWYRQILGQKVEFLVSFYNNEISEKSEIFDDQFSVERPDGSNFTLKIRSTKLEDSAMYFCASSGGPRGNEKLFFGSGTQLSVL.

This chain uses TRBV6-2 or TRBV6-3 with TRBJ1-2; 8 bases map to TRBD1. The germline gives CDR1 MNHEY, CDR2 SVGEGT. V trimming: 6 bases; J trimming: 8 bases; junction bases outside the gene matches: 8. The CDR3 has 13 amino acids. Here the CDR3 DNA reads TGTGCCAGCAGCGACCAGGGGGCGGGCGGCTACACCTTC. It is translated as CASSDQGAGGYTF.

This chain joins TRBV19 and TRBJ1-5; the D is unclear. Deletions cut 3 bases from V and 1 base from J, with 10 bases between. This CDR3 region has 15 residues. Germline CDR1 is LNHDA and CDR2 is SQIVND (reference sequence). The CDR3 DNA reads as TGTGCCAGTAGTATGCGAGGTTTAAGCAATCAGCCCCAGCATTTT. Translating gives CASSMRGLSNQPQHF.

The chain employs TRBV6-1 and TRBJ1-1; the D is unclear. V was shortened by 2 bases and J by 4 bases, with 8 bases between the two germline ends. The CDR3 length is 13 residues. Germline V lookup: CDR1 MNHNS, CDR2 SASEGT. CDR3 amino acids: CASSEQATTEAFF. CDR3 DNA: TGTGCCAGCAGTGAACAGGCAACCACTGAAGCTTTCTTT.

The V gene is TRBV2, the J gene TRBJ1-1; D might be TRBD1 (5 bases). The CDR3 covers 13 residues. Germline V gives CDR1 SNHLY, CDR2 FYNNEI. V shed 11 bases and J shed 4 bases, with 17 bases lying between them. In DNA, the CDR3 is TGTGCCTCATACAGGCAAATCCCCACTGAAGCTTTCTTT. Translation: CASYRQIPTEAFF.

The J gene is TRBJ2-5, the V gene TRBV19; TRBD1 matches 10 bases. Germline assignment: CDR1 LNHDA and CDR2 SQIVND (reference sequence). The length of the CDR3 is 17 residues. The J segment lost 4 bases and the V segment lost 3 bases, leaving 11 bases of the junction unmatched. CDR3: CASSISGQGPVLETQYF. DNA for the CDR3: TGTGCCAGTAGTATTTCGGGACAGGGGCCCGTATTAGAGACCCAGTACTTC. Variable domain in full (rest from reference TRBV19 and TRBJ2-5): DGGITQSPKYLFRKEGQNVTLSCEQNLNHDAMYWYRQDPGQGLRLIYYSQIVNDFQKGDIAEGYSVSREKKESFPLTVTSAQKNPTAFYLCASSISGQGPVLETQYFGPGTRLLVL.

V and J are TRBV5-1 and TRBJ1-1; no clear D. Deletions cut 4 bases from V and 1 base from J, with 8 bases between. The CDR3 loop spans 13 amino acids. The V gene's germline CDR1 is SGHRS and CDR2 YFSETQ. As DNA, the CDR3 is TGCGCCAGCAGCGCCCAGGCGAACACTGAAGCTTTCTTT. Translating gives CASSAQANTEAFF.